This T cell receptor (beta chain) was retrieved from a study of T-cell reconstitution after alpha-beta-depleted transplantation in children. The CDR3 loop spans 14 amino acids. Germline V gives CDR1 SGHRS, CDR2 YFSETQ. The trim removed 4 bases at V and 1 base at J, leaving 3 bases unmatched. Unique molecular identifiers featured in how the TCRbeta library was prepared. MiXCR was run by TCRdb on the PCR reads, yielding one entry per CDR3 protein. The sample has 44,000 or so distinct CDR3 sequences; nearly 9.5% are singletons. This clonotype has a count of ten or more. This TCR came from a male patient between 2 and 10 years old who had a stem cell transplant for chronic granulomatous disease, so the T cells may come from the graft donor. The rearrangement joins TRBV5-1 to TRBJ1-1; 8 nucleotides match TRBD1. Specimen: PBMCs, mostly from graft donor cells, collected 60 days after TCRalphabeta/CD19-depleted stem cell transplant. CDR3 protein: CASSAGGRNTEAFF. The CDR3 nucleotides are TGCGCCAGCAGCGCAGGGGGCCGGAACACTGAAGCTTTCTTT.